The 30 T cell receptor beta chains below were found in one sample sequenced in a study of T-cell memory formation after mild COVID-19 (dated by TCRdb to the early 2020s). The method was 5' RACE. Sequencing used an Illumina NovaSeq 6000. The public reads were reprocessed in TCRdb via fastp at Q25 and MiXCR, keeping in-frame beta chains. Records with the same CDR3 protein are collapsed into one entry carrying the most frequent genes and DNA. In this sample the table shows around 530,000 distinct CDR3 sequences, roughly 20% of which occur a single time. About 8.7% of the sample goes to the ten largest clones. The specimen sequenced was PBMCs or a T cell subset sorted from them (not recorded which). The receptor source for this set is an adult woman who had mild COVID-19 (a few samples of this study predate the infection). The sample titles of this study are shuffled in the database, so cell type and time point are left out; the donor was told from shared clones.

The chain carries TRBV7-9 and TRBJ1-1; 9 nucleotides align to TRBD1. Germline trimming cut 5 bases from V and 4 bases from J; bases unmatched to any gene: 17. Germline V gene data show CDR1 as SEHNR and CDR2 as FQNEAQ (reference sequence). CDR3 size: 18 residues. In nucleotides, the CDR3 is TGTGCCAGCAGCCCTCTAAGCCCGGGACAGGGTTTGCGCACTGAAGCTTTCTTT. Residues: CASSPLSPGQGLRTEAFF.

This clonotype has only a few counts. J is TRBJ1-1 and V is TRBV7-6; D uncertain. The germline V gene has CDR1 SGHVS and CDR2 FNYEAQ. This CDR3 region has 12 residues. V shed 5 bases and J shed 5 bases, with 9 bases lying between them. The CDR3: CASSPIFTEAFF. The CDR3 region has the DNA TGTGCCAGCAGCCCCATTTTTACTGAAGCTTTCTTT.

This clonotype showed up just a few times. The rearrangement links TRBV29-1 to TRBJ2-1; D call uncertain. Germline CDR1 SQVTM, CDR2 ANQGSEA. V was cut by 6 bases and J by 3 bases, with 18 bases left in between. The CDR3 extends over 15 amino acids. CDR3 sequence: CSVVGLIGDYNEQFF. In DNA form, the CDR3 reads TGCAGCGTAGTAGGCCTAATTGGGGACTACAATGAGCAGTTCTTC.

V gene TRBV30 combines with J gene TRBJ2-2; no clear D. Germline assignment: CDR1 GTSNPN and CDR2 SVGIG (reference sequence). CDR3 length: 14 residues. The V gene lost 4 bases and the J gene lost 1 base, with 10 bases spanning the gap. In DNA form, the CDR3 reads TGTGCCTGGAATTATGGGCTGAACACCGGGGAGCTGTTTTTT. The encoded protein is CAWNYGLNTGELFF.

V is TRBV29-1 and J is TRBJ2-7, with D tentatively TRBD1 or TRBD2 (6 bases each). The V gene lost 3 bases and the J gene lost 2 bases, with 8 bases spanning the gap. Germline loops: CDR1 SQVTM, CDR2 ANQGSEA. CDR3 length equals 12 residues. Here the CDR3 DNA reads TGCAGCGTTGACGGGGGCACCTACGAGCAGTACTTC. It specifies CSVDGGTYEQYF.

The CDR3 bases are TGTGCCAGCAGCTTAGATGTCGGCTTGCGGGGTTTGGGGCTAGAGACCCAGTACTTC. Encoded protein: CASSLDVGLRGLGLETQYF. The rearrangement links TRBV7-6 to TRBJ2-5, with D tentatively TRBD2 (6 bases). Trimming pared 1 base from V and 4 bases from J, leaving 25 bases between. Germline V gene lookup returns CDR1 SGHVS and CDR2 FNYEAQ. This CDR3 is 19 amino acids long.

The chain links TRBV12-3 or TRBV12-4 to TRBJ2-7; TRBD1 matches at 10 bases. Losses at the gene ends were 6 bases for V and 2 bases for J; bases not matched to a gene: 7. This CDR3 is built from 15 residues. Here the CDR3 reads CASRQTGQGTYEQYF. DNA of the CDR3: TGTGCCAGCAGACAAACGGGACAGGGGACCTACGAGCAGTACTTC.

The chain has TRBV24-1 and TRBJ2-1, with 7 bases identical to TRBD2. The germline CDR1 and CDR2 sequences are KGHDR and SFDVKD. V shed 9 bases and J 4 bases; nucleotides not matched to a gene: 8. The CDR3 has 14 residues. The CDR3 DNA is TGTGCCACCGGGTCCCTAGCGGCATACAATGAGCAGTTCTTC. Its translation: CATGSLAAYNEQFF.

CDR3 region: CASTRGIAGDTYEQYF. The CDR3 DNA is TGTGCCAGCACCAGGGGAATAGCGGGGGACACTTACGAGCAGTACTTC. This chain uses TRBV7-9 with TRBJ2-7; 9 bases are shared with TRBD2. Germline assignment: CDR1 SEHNR and CDR2 FQNEAQ (reference sequence). There are 16 residues in the CDR3. Trimming took 7 bases from V and 4 from J; bases not matched to a gene: 14.

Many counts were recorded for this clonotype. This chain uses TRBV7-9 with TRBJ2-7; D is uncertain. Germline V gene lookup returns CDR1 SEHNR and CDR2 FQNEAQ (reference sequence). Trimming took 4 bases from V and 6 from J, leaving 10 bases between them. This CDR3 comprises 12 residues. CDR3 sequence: CASSSPRGEQYF. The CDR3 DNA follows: TGTGCCAGCAGCTCACCCCGCGGCGAGCAGTACTTC.

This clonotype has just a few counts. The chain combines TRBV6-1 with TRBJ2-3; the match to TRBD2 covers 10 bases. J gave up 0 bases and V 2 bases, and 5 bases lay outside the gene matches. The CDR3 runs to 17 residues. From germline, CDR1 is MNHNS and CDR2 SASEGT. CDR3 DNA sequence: TGTGCCAGCAGTGAACTAGCGGGGGCCGGGAGCACAGATACGCAGTATTTT. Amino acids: CASSELAGAGSTDTQYF.

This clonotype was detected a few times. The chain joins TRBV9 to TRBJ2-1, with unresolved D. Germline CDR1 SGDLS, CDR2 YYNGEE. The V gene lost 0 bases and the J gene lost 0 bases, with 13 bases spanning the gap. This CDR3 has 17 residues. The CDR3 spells CASSVDPPQSSYNEQFF. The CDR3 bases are TGTGCCAGCAGCGTAGACCCGCCCCAGAGCTCCTACAATGAGCAGTTCTTC.

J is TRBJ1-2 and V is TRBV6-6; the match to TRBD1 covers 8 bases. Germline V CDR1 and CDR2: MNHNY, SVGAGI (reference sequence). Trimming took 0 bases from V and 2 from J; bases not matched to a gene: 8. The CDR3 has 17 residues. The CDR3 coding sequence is TGTGCCAGCAGTTACTCGTCACTGGACAGGGCCAACTATGGCTACACCTTC. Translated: CASSYSSLDRANYGYTF.

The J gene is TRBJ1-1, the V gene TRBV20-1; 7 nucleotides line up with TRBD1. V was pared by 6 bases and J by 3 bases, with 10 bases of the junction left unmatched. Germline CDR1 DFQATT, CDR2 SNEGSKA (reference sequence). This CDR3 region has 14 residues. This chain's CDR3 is CSATPTGPYTEAFF. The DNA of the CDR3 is TGCAGTGCCACACCGACAGGGCCATACACTGAAGCTTTCTTT.

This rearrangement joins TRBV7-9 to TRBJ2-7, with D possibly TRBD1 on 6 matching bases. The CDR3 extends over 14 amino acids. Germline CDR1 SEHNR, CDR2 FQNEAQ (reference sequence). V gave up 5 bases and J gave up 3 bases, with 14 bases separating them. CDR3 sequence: CASSRRDTDYEQYV. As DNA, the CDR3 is TGTGCCAGCAGCCGCCGGGACACCGACTACGAGCAGTACGTC.

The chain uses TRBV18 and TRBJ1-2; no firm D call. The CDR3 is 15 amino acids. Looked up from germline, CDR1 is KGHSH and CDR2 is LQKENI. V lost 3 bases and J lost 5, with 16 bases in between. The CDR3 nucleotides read TGTGCCAGCTCACCCAACTACGGGGTGGCATATGGCTACACCTTC. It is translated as CASSPNYGVAYGYTF.

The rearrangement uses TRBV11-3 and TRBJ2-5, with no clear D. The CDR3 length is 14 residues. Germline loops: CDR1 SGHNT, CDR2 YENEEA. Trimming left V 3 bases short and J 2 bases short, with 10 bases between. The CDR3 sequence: CASSFRQKQETQYF. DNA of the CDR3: TGTGCCAGCAGCTTCCGCCAAAAACAAGAGACCCAGTACTTC.

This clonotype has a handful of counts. This CDR3 is CASSLFPQGSEQYF. In DNA, the CDR3 is TGTGCCAGCAGTTTATTCCCCCAGGGATCCGAGCAGTACTTC. The genes are TRBV12-3 or TRBV12-4 and TRBJ2-7; weak D call: TRBD1 (5 bases). V was trimmed by 2 bases and J by 6 bases, leaving 14 bases between them. The CDR3 length is 14 residues.

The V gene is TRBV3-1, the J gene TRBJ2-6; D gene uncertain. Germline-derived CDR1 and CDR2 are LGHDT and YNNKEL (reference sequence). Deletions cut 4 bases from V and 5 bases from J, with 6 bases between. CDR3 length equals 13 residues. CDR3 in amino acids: CASSRSRANVLTF. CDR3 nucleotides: TGTGCCAGCAGCCGTAGTAGGGCCAACGTCCTGACTTTC. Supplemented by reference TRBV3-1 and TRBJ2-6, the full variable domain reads DTAVSQTPKYLVTQMGNDKSIKCEQNLGHDTMYWYKQDSKKFLKIMFSYNNKELIINETVPNRFSPKSPDKAHLNLHINSLELGDSAVYFCASSRSRANVLTFGAGSRLTVL.

The CDR3 DNA follows: TGTGCCAGTAGGGGGACAGGACAAACGGCTTTCTTT. Protein sequence: CASRGTGQTAFF. V usage is TRBV19 and J usage is TRBJ1-1, with 8 nucleotides matching TRBD1. J lost 11 bases, V lost 6 bases, and 8 bases had no gene match. Germline V gene data show CDR1 as LNHDA and CDR2 as SQIVND (reference sequence). The CDR3 is made up of 12 amino acids.

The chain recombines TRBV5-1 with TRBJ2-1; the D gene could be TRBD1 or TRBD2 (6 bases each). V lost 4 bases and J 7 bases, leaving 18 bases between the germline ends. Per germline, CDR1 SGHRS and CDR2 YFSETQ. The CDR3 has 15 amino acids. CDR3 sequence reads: CASSPRGDWGNEQFF. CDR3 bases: TGCGCCAGCAGCCCTAGGGGGGATTGGGGAAATGAGCAGTTCTTC.

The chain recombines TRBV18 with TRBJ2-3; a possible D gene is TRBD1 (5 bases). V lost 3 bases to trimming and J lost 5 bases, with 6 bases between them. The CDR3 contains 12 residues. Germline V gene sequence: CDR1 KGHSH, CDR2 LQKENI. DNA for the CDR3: TGTGCCAGCTCACCGGGGCGAGATACGCAGTATTTT. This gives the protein CASSPGRDTQYF.

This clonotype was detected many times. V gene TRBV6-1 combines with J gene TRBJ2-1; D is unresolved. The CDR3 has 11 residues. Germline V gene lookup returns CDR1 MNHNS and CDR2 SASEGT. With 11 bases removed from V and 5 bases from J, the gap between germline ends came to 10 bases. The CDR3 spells CACRANNEQFF. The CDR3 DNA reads TGTGCCTGCCGAGCGAACAATGAGCAGTTCTTC.

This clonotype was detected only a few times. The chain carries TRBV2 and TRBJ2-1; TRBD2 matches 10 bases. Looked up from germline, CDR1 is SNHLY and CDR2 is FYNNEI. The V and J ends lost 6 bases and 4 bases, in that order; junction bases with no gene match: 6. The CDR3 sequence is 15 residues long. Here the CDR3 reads CASRASGGPYNEQFF. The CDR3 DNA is TGTGCCAGCAGGGCTAGCGGGGGCCCATACAATGAGCAGTTCTTC.

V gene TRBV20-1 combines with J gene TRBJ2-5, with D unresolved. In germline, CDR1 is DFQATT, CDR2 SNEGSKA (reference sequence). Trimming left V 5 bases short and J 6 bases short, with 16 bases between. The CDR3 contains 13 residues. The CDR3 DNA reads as TGCAGTGCTCACGTGGGTAGCTCGAAGACCCAGTACTTC. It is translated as CSAHVGSSKTQYF.

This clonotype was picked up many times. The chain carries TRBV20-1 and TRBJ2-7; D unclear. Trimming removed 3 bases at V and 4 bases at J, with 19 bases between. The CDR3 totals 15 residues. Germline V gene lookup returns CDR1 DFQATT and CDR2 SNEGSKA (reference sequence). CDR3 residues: CSASKGEASAYEQYF. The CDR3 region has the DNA TGCAGTGCTAGCAAAGGAGAGGCCTCTGCATACGAGCAGTACTTC.

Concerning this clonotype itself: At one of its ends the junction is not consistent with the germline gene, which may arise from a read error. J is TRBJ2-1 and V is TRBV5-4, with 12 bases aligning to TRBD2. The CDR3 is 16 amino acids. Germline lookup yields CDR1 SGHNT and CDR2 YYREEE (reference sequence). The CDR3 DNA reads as TGTGCCAGCAGATTGGCCGGCCTAGCGGGAGGGCCGGGGCAGTTCTTC. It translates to CASRLAGLAGGPGQFF.

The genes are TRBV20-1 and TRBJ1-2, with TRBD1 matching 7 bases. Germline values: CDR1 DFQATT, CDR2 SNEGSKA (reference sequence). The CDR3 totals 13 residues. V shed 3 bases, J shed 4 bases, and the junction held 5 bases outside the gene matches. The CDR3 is CSARAGGSYGYTF. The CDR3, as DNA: TGCAGTGCTAGGGCAGGGGGTAGCTATGGCTACACCTTC.

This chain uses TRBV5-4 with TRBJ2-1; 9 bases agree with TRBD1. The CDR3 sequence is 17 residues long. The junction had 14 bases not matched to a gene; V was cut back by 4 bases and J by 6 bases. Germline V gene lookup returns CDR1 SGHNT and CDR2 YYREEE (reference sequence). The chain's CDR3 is CASSPGQGRYGSNEQFF. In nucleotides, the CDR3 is TGTGCCAGCAGCCCAGGACAGGGGCGCTATGGCTCCAATGAGCAGTTCTTC.

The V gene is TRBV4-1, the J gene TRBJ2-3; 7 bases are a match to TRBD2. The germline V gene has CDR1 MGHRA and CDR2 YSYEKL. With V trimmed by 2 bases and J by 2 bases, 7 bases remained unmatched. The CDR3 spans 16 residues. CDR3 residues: CASSQRLAIYTDTQYF. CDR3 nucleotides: TGCGCCAGCAGCCAACGACTAGCAATCTACACAGATACGCAGTATTTT.